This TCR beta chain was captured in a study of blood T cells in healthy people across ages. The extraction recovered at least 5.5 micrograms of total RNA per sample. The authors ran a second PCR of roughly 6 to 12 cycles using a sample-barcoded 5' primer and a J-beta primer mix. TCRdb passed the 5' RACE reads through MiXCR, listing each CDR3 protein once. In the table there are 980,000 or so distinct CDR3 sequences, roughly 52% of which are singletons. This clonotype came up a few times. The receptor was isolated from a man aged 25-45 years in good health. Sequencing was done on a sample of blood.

The CDR3, as DNA: TGTGCCAGCAGTTTAGTGTCCACCAACTCCTACAATGAGCAGTTCTTC. It yields the protein CASSLVSTNSYNEQFF. This chain joins TRBV28 and TRBJ2-1; D call uncertain. The CDR3 runs 16 residues. V was clipped by 2 bases and J by 0 bases, with 11 bases between them. The germline gives CDR1 MDHEN, CDR2 SYDVKM.